These 22 T cell receptor beta chains were sequenced from one sample in a study of T cell changes during pregnancy in multiple sclerosis. Assay: immunoSEQ multiplex PCR; the TCRdb copy retains only in-frame clones and omits some. The sample records 60,000 or so clones, 90% being singletons. The specimen comprised peripheral blood, sampled in the second trimester of pregnancy. These receptors originate from a female donor in good health, enrolled as a control in a pregnancy study.

The chain has TRBV5-1 and TRBJ2-1; 11 bases align to TRBD1. Germline V gene sequence: CDR1 SGHRS, CDR2 YFSETQ. The CDR3 spans 14 residues. The V segment lost 4 bases and the J segment 6 bases; nucleotides outside the gene matches: 3. The chain's CDR3 is CASSPGTGGNEQFF. The CDR3 DNA sequence: TGCGCCAGCAGCCCCGGGACAGGGGGCAATGAGCAGTTCTTC.

The chain uses TRBV5-8 and TRBJ2-7; D unresolved. Between the trimmed V and J ends, which lost 0 bases and 4 bases, there was a span of 14 bases. The V gene's germline CDR1 is SGHTS and CDR2 YDEGEE. This CDR3 is 15 amino acids long. The CDR3 loop reads CASSLGASLGYEQYF. As DNA, the CDR3 is TGTGCCAGCAGCTTGGGTGCAAGCCTCGGGTACGAGCAGTACTTC.

The rearrangement uses TRBV2 and TRBJ2-7; 8 nucleotides agree with TRBD1. Germline CDR1 reads SNHLY; CDR2 reads FYNNEI. This CDR3 is built from 13 residues. The CDR3 nucleotides read TGTACCATCATAGGACAGGGAGGTTACGAGCAGTACTTC. Translated: CTIIGQGGYEQYF.

This chain links TRBV18 with TRBJ1-5, with D possibly being TRBD1 (6 bases). This CDR3 has 16 residues. V lost 4 bases to trimming and J lost 0 bases, with 13 bases between them. CDR1 and CDR2 from the germline V gene are KGHSH and LQKENI. The CDR3 sequence is CASSLGAGNSNQPQHF. The CDR3 DNA reads as TGTGCCAGCTCACTGGGGGCAGGGAATAGCAATCAGCCCCAGCATTTT.

V gene TRBV6-4 combines with J gene TRBJ1-6; perhaps TRBD1 as D (5 bases). V shed 1 base and J shed 5 bases, with 9 bases lying between them. CDR1 is MRHNA, CDR2 SNTAGT, per germline. The CDR3 has 15 residues. The CDR3 protein is CASSDLGGDNSPLHF. CDR3 coding DNA: TGTGCCAGCAGTGACTTGGGGGGGGATAATTCACCCCTCCACTTT.

On this clone: One end of the junction is discordant with germline, which a read error may explain. V and J are TRBV28 and TRBJ1-2, with 12 bases identical to TRBD1. Per the germline V gene, CDR1 is MDHEN and CDR2 is SYDVKM. The CDR3 extends over 12 amino acids. CDR3 region: CASGSGTGGQIF. The CDR3 region has the DNA TGTGCCAGCGGCTCCGGGACAGGGGGCCAGATTTTC.

V and J are TRBV11-2 and TRBJ2-3; TRBD2 is a possible D gene (5 bases). CDR3 size: 15 residues. Trimming cost V 1 base and J 9 bases, with 17 bases left between them. Germline V gene lookup returns CDR1 SGHAT and CDR2 FQNNGV. DNA of the CDR3: TGTGCCAGCAGCTTAGTAGTGGAGAGGGTCCTCACGCAGTATTTT. Its protein product is CASSLVVERVLTQYF.

V gene TRBV30 combines with J gene TRBJ1-2; D may be TRBD1 (6 bases). Trimming shortened V by 5 bases and J by 9 bases, and 16 bases separated the two germline ends. Germline V lookup: CDR1 GTSNPN, CDR2 SVGIG (reference sequence). This CDR3 spans 12 amino acids. CDR3 nucleotide sequence: TGTGCCTGGGGGGTAGGGGGTTCGAGCTACACCTTC. Residues: CAWGVGGSSYTF. Based on the CDR3 plus reference TRBV30 and TRBJ1-2, the full variable domain is SQTIHQWPATLVQPVGSPLSLECTVEGTSNPNLYWYRQAAGRGLQLLFYSVGIGQISSEVPQNLSASRPQDRQFILSSKKLLLSDSGFYLCAWGVGGSSYTFGSGTRLTVV.

The J gene is TRBJ2-3, the V gene TRBV18; TRBD2 agrees at 8 bases. V trimming: 6 bases; J trimming: 0 bases; junction bases outside the gene matches: 11. Germline CDR1 reads KGHSH; CDR2 reads LQKENI. This CDR3 contains 17 residues. The CDR3 nucleotides are TGTGCCAGCTCCCAAATCCGGCGACTAGCGAGCACAGATACGCAGTATTTT. The encoded protein is CASSQIRRLASTDTQYF.

The chain is built from TRBV6-6 and TRBJ1-2; D is possibly TRBD1 (5 bases). The CDR3 sequence is 12 residues long. Germline CDR1 MNHNY, CDR2 SVGAGI (reference sequence). V gave up 7 bases and J gave up 7 bases, with 13 bases separating them. CDR3 loop: CASTDPGGGYTF. In DNA, the CDR3 is TGTGCCAGCACCGACCCGGGGGGTGGCTACACCTTC.

The chain combines TRBV29-1 with TRBJ1-4; D not resolved. CDR1 is SQVTM and CDR2 is ANQGSEA in the germline V gene. The germline V and J ends were trimmed by 6 bases and 8 bases, with 10 bases remaining between them. This CDR3 has 11 amino acids. CDR3 DNA: TGCAGCGTCGAAACTGCGGAAAAACTGTTTTTT. Amino acids: CSVETAEKLFF.

The V and J genes are TRBV7-2 and TRBJ1-5; D gene unclear. V was trimmed by 0 bases and J by 0 bases, leaving 9 bases between them. CDR1 and CDR2 (germline): SGHTA, FQGNSA. The CDR3 totals 16 residues. CDR3 bases: TGTGCCAGCAGCTTAGCCTCCACAGCTAGCAATCAGCCCCAGCATTTT. Its protein is CASSLASTASNQPQHF.

This chain joins TRBV7-8 and TRBJ2-7, with D maybe TRBD1 (6 bases). V gave up 3 bases and J gave up 2 bases, with 17 bases separating them. This CDR3 has 16 residues. CDR1 is SGHVS and CDR2 is FQNEAQ in the germline V gene. DNA for the CDR3: TGTGCCAGCAGCTTTCGGGTGGACAGTACCACCTACGAGCAGTACTTC. It encodes CASSFRVDSTTYEQYF.

The V call is TRBV6-1, the J call TRBJ2-2, with TRBD2 identical over 10 bases. The germline CDR1 and CDR2 sequences are MNHNS and SASEGT. J lost 0 bases, V lost 5 bases, and 0 bases had no gene match. The CDR3 contains 15 residues. CDR3 residues: CASSLAGANTGELFF. The DNA of the CDR3 is TGTGCCAGCAGTCTAGCGGGGGCGAACACCGGGGAGCTGTTTTTT.

This rearrangement joins TRBV27 to TRBJ1-1; possible D gene TRBD1, 5 bases. Germline values: CDR1 MNHEY, CDR2 SMNVEV (reference sequence). The CDR3 totals 17 residues. Trimming left V 5 bases short and J 6 bases short, with 25 bases between. The CDR3 DNA is TGTGCCAGCAGTCTACCCCCGGGCCCCGGAAGGGGCGCTGAAGCTTTCTTT. Its protein product is CASSLPPGPGRGAEAFF.

The chain links TRBV6-4 to TRBJ2-2; 8 positions agree with TRBD2. The germline V gene encodes CDR1 MRHNA and CDR2 SNTAGT. Losses at the gene ends were 5 bases for V and 7 bases for J; bases not matched to a gene: 9. This CDR3 has 15 amino acids. This CDR3 is CASSPAGDDSGELFF. DNA of the CDR3: TGTGCCAGCAGTCCAGCGGGAGATGATAGCGGGGAGCTGTTTTTT.

The rearrangement joins TRBV9 to TRBJ1-2; weak D call: TRBD1 (6 bases). The CDR3 runs to 15 residues. Deletions cut 0 bases from V and 4 bases from J, with 13 bases between. Germline V gives CDR1 SGDLS, CDR2 YYNGEE. CDR3 amino acids: CASSVDPGVSYGYTF. CDR3 coding DNA: TGTGCCAGCAGCGTAGACCCAGGGGTTAGCTATGGCTACACCTTC.

The chain joins TRBV11-3 to TRBJ2-1; a possible D gene is TRBD1 (6 bases). V was pared by 5 bases and J by 3 bases, with 14 bases between. Germline values: CDR1 SGHNT, CDR2 YENEEA. This CDR3 has 15 amino acids. As DNA, the CDR3 is TGTGCCAGCAGCCCGACCCCGACAGGCTACAATGAGCAGTTCTTC. This sequence encodes CASSPTPTGYNEQFF.

The chain combines TRBV29-1 with TRBJ1-2; 7 nucleotides line up with TRBD1. CDR1 and CDR2 from the germline V gene are SQVTM and ANQGSEA. Trimming cost V 5 bases and J 8 bases; bases outside gene matches: 8. The CDR3 totals 12 residues. The CDR3 sequence is CSVSTGLGGYTF. DNA of the CDR3: TGCAGCGTTTCGACAGGGCTGGGGGGCTACACCTTC.

This rearrangement joins TRBV10-2 to TRBJ2-4; the D gene is possibly TRBD1 (6 bases). The CDR3 covers 15 residues. Trimming removed 6 bases at V and 8 bases at J, with 20 bases between. The germline gives CDR1 WSHSY, CDR2 SAAADI. This CDR3 is CASRGIVTGRDIQYF. For the CDR3, the DNA is TGCGCCAGCAGGGGAATAGTGACAGGACGTGACATTCAGTACTTC.

This chain connects TRBV2 to TRBJ2-2; D is uncertain. CDR1 is SNHLY and CDR2 is FYNNEI in the germline V gene. V lost 3 bases, J lost 7 bases, and 9 bases lay in between. The CDR3 has 13 amino acids. CDR3 nucleotides: TGTGCCAGCAGTGACCCAGGTAGCGGGGAGCTGTTTTTT. Translated: CASSDPGSGELFF.

The sample holds one count of this clone. The chain combines TRBV7-9 with TRBJ1-5, with D unclear. Germline V CDR1 and CDR2: SEHNR, FQNEAQ (reference sequence). This CDR3 region has 13 residues. The CDR3 reads CASSGVGNQPQHF. The CDR3 region has the DNA TGTGCTTCTAGCGGGGTCGGCAATCAGCCCCAGCATTTT.